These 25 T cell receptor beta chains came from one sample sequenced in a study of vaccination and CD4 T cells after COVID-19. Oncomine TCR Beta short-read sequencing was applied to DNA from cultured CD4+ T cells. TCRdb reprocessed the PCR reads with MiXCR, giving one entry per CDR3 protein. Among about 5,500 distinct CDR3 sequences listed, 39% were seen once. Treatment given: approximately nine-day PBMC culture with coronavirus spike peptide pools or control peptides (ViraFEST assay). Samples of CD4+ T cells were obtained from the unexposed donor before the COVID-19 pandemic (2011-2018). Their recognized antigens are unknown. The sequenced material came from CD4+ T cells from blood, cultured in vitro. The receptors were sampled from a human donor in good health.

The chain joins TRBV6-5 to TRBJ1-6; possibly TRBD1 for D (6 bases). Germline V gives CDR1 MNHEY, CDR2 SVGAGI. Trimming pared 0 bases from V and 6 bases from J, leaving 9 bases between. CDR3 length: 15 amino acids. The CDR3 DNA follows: TGTGCCAGCAGTTACTCGTTACAGGGTAATTCACCCCTCCACTTT. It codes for CASSYSLQGNSPLHF.

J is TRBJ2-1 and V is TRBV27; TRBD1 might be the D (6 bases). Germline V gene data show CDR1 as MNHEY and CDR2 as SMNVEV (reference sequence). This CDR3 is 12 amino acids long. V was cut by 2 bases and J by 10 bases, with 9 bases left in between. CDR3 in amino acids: CASSLAGTEQFF. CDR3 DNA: TGTGCCAGCAGTTTAGCCGGGACAGAGCAGTTCTTC.

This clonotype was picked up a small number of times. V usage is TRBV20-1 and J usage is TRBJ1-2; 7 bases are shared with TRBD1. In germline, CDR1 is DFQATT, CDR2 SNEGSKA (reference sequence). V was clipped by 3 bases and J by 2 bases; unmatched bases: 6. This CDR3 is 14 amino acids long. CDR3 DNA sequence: TGCAGTGCTAGGTCGGAACAGGGGAACTATGGCTACACCTTC. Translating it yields CSARSEQGNYGYTF.

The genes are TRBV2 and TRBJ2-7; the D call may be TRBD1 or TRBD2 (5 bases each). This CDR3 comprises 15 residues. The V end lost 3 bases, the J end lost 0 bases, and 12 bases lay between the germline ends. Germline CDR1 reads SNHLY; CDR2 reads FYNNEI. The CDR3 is CASSDGGLFSYEQYF. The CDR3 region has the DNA TGTGCCAGCAGTGATGGGGGTCTGTTCTCCTACGAGCAGTACTTC.

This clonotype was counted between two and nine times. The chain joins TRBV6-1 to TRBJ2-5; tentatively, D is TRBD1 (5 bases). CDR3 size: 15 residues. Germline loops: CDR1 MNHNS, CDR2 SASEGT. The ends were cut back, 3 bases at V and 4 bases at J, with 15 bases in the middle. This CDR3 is CASSDWVRVVETQYF. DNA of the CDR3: TGTGCCAGCAGTGACTGGGTCAGGGTGGTAGAGACCCAGTACTTC.

CDR3 sequence reads: CASSYLAGDGYTF. The CDR3 DNA reads as TGTGCCAGCAGTTACTTGGCAGGGGATGGCTACACCTTC. The V and J genes are TRBV6-5 and TRBJ1-2; TRBD1 might be the D (6 bases). The germline gives CDR1 MNHEY, CDR2 SVGAGI. This CDR3 is 13 amino acids long. Trimming left V 1 base short and J 6 bases short, with 9 bases between.

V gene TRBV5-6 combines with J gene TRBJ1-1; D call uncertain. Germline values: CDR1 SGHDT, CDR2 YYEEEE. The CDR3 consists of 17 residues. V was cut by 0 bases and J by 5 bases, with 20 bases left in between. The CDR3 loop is CASSLGPKGGPGTEAFF. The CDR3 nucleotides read TGTGCCAGCAGCTTGGGCCCTAAGGGAGGCCCGGGGACTGAAGCTTTCTTT.

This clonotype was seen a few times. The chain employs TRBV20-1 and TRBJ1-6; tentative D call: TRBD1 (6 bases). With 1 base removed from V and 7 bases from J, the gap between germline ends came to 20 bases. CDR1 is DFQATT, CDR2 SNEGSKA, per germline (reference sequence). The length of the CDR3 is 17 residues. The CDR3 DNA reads TGCAGTGCTAGAGTACCGCCGCGTACAGGGTTGAATTCACCCCTCCACTTT. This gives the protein CSARVPPRTGLNSPLHF.

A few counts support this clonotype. The CDR3 region has the DNA TGTGCCAGCAGGGAGTATAGCAATCAGCCCCAGCATTTT. This encodes CASREYSNQPQHF. V is TRBV2 and J is TRBJ1-5; the D is unclear. There are 13 residues in the CDR3. V lost 6 bases and J lost 0, with 6 bases in between. In germline, CDR1 is SNHLY, CDR2 FYNNEI.

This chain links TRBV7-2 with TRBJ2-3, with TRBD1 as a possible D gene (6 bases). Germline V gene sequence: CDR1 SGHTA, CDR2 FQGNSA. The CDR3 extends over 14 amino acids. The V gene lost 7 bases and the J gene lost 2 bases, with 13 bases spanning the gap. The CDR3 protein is CASTPGHHTDTQYF. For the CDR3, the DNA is TGTGCCAGCACCCCGGGACACCACACAGATACGCAGTATTTT.

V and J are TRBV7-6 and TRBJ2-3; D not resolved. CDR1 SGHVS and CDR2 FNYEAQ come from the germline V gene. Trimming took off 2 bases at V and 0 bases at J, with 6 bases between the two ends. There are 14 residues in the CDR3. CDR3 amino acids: CASSLRSSTDTQYF. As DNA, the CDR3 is TGTGCCAGCAGCTTAAGGTCCAGCACAGATACGCAGTATTTT.

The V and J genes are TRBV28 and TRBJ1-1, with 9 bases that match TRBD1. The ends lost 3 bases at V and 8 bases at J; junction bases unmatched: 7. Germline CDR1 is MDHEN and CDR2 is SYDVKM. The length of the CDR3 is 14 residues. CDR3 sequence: CASSFSPGTGEAFF. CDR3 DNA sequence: TGTGCCAGCAGTTTTTCCCCCGGGACAGGGGAAGCTTTCTTT. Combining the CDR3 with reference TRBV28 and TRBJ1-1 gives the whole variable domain DVKVTQSSRYLVKRTGEKVFLECVQDMDHENMFWYRQDPGLGLRLIYFSYDVKMKEKGDIPEGYSVSREKKERFSLILESASTNQTSMYLCASSFSPGTGEAFFGQGTRLTVV.

In DNA, the CDR3 is TGTGCCAGCAGGGAGGGAGGTGCAGCCACTGAAGCTTTCTTT. This encodes CASREGGAATEAFF. V and J are TRBV2 and TRBJ1-1; D unclear. V lost 6 bases, J lost 4 bases, and 15 bases lay in between. Germline CDR1 reads SNHLY; CDR2 reads FYNNEI. The CDR3 sequence is 14 residues long.

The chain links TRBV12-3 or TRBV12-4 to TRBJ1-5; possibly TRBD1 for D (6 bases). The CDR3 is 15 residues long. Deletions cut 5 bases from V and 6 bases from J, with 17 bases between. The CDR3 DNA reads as TGTGCCAGCAGTGCCGCGGCAGGGGCTAGTCAGCCCCAGCATTTT. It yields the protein CASSAAAGASQPQHF.

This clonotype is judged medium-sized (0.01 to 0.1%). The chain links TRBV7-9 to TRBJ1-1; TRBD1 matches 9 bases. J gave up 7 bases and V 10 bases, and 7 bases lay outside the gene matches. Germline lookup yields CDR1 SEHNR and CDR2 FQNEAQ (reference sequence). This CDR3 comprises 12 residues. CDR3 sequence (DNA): TGTGCCACCAACAGGGGGCTGAGTGAAGCTTTCTTT. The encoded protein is CATNRGLSEAFF.

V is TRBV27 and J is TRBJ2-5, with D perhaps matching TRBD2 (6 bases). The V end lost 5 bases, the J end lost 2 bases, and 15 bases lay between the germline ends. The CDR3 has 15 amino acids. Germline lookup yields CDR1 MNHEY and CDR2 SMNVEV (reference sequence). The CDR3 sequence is CASSPRLAGQETQYF. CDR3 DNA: TGTGCCAGCAGTCCCCGACTTGCGGGGCAAGAGACCCAGTACTTC.

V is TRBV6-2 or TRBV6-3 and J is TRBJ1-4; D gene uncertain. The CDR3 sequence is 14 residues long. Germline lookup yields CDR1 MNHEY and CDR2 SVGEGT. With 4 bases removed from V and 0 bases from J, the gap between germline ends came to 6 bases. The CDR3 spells CASSLSSTNEKLFF. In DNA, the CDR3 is TGTGCCAGCAGTTTAAGCTCAACTAATGAAAAACTGTTTTTT.

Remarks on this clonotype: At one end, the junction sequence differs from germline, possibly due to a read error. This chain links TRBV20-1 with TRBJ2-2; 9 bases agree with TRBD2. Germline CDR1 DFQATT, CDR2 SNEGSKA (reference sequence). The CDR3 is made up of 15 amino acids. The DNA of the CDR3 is TGCAGTGCCCCACGGGCGGGGGGGCCGGCCGGGGAGCTGCTTTTT. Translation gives CSAPRAGGPAGELLF.

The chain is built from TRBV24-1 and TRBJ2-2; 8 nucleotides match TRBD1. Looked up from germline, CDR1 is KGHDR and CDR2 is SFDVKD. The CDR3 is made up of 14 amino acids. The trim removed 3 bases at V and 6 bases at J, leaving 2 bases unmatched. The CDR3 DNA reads TGTGCCACCAGTGATCGACAGGGGCCCGGGGAGCTGTTTTTT. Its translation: CATSDRQGPGELFF.

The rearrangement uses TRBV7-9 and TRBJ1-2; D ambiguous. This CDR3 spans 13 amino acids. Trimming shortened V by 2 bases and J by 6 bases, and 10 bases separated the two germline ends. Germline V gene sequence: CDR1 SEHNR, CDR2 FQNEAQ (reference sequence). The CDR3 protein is CASSLRQVDGYTF. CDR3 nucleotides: TGTGCCAGCAGCTTAAGGCAGGTGGATGGCTACACCTTC.

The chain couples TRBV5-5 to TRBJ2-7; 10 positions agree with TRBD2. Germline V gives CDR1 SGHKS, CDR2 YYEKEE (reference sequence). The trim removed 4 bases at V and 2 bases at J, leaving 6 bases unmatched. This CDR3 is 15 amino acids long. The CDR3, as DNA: TGTGCCAGCAGCCCTACTAGCGGGGACCCCTACGAGCAGTACTTC. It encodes CASSPTSGDPYEQYF.

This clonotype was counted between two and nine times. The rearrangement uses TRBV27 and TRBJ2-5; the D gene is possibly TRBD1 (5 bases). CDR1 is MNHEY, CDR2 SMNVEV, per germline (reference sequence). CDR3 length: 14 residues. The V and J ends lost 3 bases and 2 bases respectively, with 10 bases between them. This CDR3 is CASSLLGDQETQYF. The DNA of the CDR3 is TGTGCCAGCAGTTTGTTAGGGGATCAAGAGACCCAGTACTTC.

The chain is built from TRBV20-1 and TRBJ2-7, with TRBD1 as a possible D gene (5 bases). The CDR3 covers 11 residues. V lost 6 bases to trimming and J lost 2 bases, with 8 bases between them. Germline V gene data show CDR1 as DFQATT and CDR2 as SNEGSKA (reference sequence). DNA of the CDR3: TGCAGTGCAGGGGAACCCTACGAGCAGTACTTC. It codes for CSAGEPYEQYF.

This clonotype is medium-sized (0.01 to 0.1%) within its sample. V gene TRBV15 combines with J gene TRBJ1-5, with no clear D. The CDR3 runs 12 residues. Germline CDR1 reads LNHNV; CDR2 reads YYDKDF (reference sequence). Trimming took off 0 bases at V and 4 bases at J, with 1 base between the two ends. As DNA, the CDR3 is TGTGCCACCAGCAGAGATAATCAGCCCCAGCATTTT. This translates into CATSRDNQPQHF.

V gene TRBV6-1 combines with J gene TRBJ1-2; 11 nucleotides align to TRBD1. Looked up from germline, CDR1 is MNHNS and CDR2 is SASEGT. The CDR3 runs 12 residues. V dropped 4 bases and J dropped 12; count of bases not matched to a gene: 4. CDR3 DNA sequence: TGTGCCAGCAGTGGGGACAGGGGGGGAAACACCTTC. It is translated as CASSGDRGGNTF.